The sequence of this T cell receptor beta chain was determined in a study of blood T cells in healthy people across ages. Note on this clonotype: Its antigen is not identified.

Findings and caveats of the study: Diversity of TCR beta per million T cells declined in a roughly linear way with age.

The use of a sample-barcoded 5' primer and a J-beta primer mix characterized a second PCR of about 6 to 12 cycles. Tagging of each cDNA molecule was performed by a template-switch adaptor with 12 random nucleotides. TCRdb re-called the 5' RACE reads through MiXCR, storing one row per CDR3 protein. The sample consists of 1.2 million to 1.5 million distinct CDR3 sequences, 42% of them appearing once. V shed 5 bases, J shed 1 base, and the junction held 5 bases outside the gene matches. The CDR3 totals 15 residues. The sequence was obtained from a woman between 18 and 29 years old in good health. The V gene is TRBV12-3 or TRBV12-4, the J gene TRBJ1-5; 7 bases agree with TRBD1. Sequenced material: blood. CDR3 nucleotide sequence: TGTGCCAGCAGTCCCCTGACAGGGAGCAATCAGCCCCAGCATTTT. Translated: CASSPLTGSNQPQHF.